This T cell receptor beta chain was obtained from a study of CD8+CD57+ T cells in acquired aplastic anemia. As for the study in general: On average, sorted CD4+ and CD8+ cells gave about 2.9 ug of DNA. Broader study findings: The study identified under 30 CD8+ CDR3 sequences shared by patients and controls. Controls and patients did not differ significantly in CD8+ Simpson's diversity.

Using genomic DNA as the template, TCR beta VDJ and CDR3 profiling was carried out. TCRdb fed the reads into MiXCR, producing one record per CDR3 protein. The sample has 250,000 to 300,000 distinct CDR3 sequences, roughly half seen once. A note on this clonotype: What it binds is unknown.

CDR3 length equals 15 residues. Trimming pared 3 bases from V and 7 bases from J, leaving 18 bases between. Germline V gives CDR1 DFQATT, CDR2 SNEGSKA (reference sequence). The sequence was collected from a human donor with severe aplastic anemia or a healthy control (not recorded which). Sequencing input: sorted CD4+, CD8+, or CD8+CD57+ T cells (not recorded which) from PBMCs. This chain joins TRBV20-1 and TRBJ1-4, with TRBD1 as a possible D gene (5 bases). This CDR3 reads CSARTSGIRSEKLFF. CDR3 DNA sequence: TGCAGTGCTAGGACCTCAGGGATTCGGAGTGAAAAACTGTTTTTT.